The T cell receptor (beta chain) under discussion was sequenced for a study of cytomegalovirus exposure and HLA in healthy donors. The PCR employed 60 Vbeta primers together with 13 Jbeta primers. Measured with immunoSEQ multiplex PCR; TCRdb has only the in-frame clones, and not every one. The table shows fewer than 150,000 clones, with approximately 77% occurring only once. Germline V CDR1 and CDR2: GTSNPN, SVGIG (reference sequence). The CDR3 runs to 17 residues. J was trimmed by 2 bases and V by 0 bases; bases with no gene match: 9. The sequenced sample consisted of PBMCs. This clonotype was obtained from a man aged 30-40 years in good health and CMV-seronegative. The V call is TRBV30, the J call TRBJ2-3; TRBD2 agrees at 9 bases. The CDR3 protein is CAWSVGLAGPTTDTQYF. Here the CDR3 DNA reads TGTGCCTGGAGTGTAGGCCTAGCGGGACCGACCACAGATACGCAGTATTTT.